In this sample, the clone carrying this TCR beta chain turned up many times. Its antigen is not known. Germline loops: CDR1 SGHRS, CDR2 YFSETQ. V was clipped by 0 bases and J by 3 bases; unmatched bases: 8. The CDR3 has 16 amino acids. The entry originates in a study of read filtering for tumor transcriptome and immune sequencing. Background on the study: The cohort had around 18 men and 14 women aged about 40 to 90, mean approximately 66 years.

Molecular barcoded adaptors covering alpha/delta and beta/gamma chains were used on 400 to 450 ng RNA. From the reads, TCRdb called clonotypes with MiXCR, one entry per CDR3 protein. Of about 39,000 distinct CDR3 sequences listed, roughly 13% are singletons. Study findings and constraints: Dropping single-read clonotypes raised IR-seq and RNA-seq shared-clonotype correlation.

V and J are TRBV5-1 and TRBJ2-5, with TRBD1 matching over 7 bases. The TCR originated in a donor aged 40 or over with multiple myeloma. The specimen sequenced was a population of CD138-negative cells sorted from bone marrow. CDR3 residues: CASSLVGTDREETQYF. Written as DNA, the CDR3 is TGCGCCAGCAGCTTGGTTGGGACAGACAGAGAAGAGACCCAGTACTTC.